The 25 T cell receptor beta chains in this list originate from one sample, sequenced in a study of blood T cell repertoires in COVID-19. Profiled with immunoSEQ multiplex PCR; TCRdb holds only in-frame clones, not every one. Seen here are 60,000 or so clones, roughly 85% observed once, and the top ten hold about 17%. The specimen sequenced was peripheral blood. These receptor sequences come from a human donor in a cohort sampled during active COVID-19.

The chain uses TRBV7-8 and TRBJ1-2; TRBD1 matches at 9 bases. The CDR3 runs 13 residues. V shed 6 bases, J shed 7 bases, and the junction held 6 bases outside the gene matches. Germline loops: CDR1 SGHVS, CDR2 FQNEAQ. In DNA form, the CDR3 reads TGTGCCAGCAGACCGGGACAGGGTACTGGCTACACCTTC. Amino acids: CASRPGQGTGYTF.

V gene TRBV7-9 combines with J gene TRBJ2-3; 9 bases line up with TRBD2. Germline CDR1 reads SEHNR; CDR2 reads FQNEAQ (reference sequence). The CDR3 consists of 16 residues. The V segment lost 5 bases and the J segment 2 bases; nucleotides outside the gene matches: 8. The CDR3 loop reads CASSRYSGGLTDTQYF. In DNA, the CDR3 is TGTGCCAGCAGCCGCTATAGCGGGGGCCTCACAGATACGCAGTATTTT. Using reference TRBV7-9 and TRBJ2-3 for the parts outside the CDR3, the full variable domain is DTGVSQNPRHKITKRGQNVTFRCDPISEHNRLYWYRQTLGQGPEFLTYFQNEAQLEKSRLLSDRFSAERPKGSFSTLEIQRTEQGDSAMYLCASSRYSGGLTDTQYFGPGTRLTVL.

V and J are TRBV7-2 and TRBJ2-2; 8 bases line up with TRBD1. The V gene's germline CDR1 is SGHTA and CDR2 FQGNSA. CDR3 length equals 16 residues. V was pared by 4 bases and J by 4 bases, with 8 bases of the junction left unmatched. CDR3 loop: CASSSRTGKGTGELFF. DNA of the CDR3: TGTGCCAGCAGCTCCCGGACAGGGAAGGGCACCGGGGAGCTGTTTTTT.

V usage is TRBV5-1 and J usage is TRBJ1-1, with TRBD1 matching over 8 bases. CDR3 length: 13 residues. The germline CDR1 and CDR2 sequences are SGHRS and YFSETQ. Trimming removed 4 bases from V and 7 bases from J; junction bases left unmatched: 6. This CDR3 is CASSPGTGGEAFF. CDR3 DNA sequence: TGCGCCAGCAGCCCCGGGACAGGCGGTGAAGCTTTCTTT.

This chain uses TRBV4-1 with TRBJ2-1; 8 bases agree with TRBD2. Germline CDR1 MGHRA, CDR2 YSYEKL. This CDR3 region has 17 residues. V was pared by 0 bases and J by 2 bases, with 6 bases of the junction left unmatched. CDR3 loop: CASSQDWSGGAYNEQFF. In nucleotides, the CDR3 is TGCGCCAGCAGCCAAGACTGGAGCGGGGGCGCCTACAATGAGCAGTTCTTC.

The rearrangement uses TRBV4-1 and TRBJ2-3; 8 positions match TRBD2. This CDR3 comprises 15 residues. The V and J ends lost 4 bases and 1 base, in that order; junction bases with no gene match: 4. CDR1 MGHRA and CDR2 YSYEKL come from the germline V gene. Here the CDR3 DNA reads TGCGCCAGCAGCCCCTTCGGGGGGGGCACAGATACGCAGTATTTT. It specifies CASSPFGGGTDTQYF.

The rearrangement joins TRBV19 to TRBJ2-1; D perhaps matches TRBD1 (6 bases). This CDR3 comprises 14 residues. The V gene lost 4 bases and the J gene lost 3 bases, with 10 bases spanning the gap. Germline lookup yields CDR1 LNHDA and CDR2 SQIVND (reference sequence). The CDR3 spells CASSRGPGYNEQFF. The CDR3 DNA follows: TGTGCCAGTAGTAGGGGGCCAGGCTACAATGAGCAGTTCTTC.

The rearrangement uses TRBV18 and TRBJ2-5, with no clear D. Germline assignment: CDR1 KGHSH and CDR2 LQKENI. There are 13 residues in the CDR3. The germline V and J ends were trimmed by 6 bases and 1 base, with 9 bases remaining between them. The DNA of the CDR3 is TGTGCCAGCTCCCCCCGGAGCCAAGAGACCCAGTACTTC. Protein: CASSPRSQETQYF.

V is TRBV19 and J is TRBJ1-2, with 7 bases fitting TRBD1. CDR1 is LNHDA and CDR2 is SQIVND in the germline V gene (reference sequence). The CDR3 runs to 15 residues. After removal of 5 bases from V and 4 bases from J, the junction contained 10 bases not matched to a gene. CDR3 bases: TGTGCCAGTAGTCCCACAGGGGCCCTCCCCTATGGCTACACCTTC. It specifies CASSPTGALPYGYTF.

In its sample, this clone was seen a few times. The V gene is TRBV30, the J gene TRBJ1-2, with no clear D. Trimming cost V 1 base and J 0 bases, with 15 bases left between them. CDR3 length: 16 residues. The V gene's germline CDR1 is GTSNPN and CDR2 SVGIG (reference sequence). Here the CDR3 reads CAWSAPDVRANYGYTF. The CDR3 DNA reads TGTGCCTGGAGTGCCCCGGATGTACGGGCTAACTATGGCTACACCTTC.

The chain couples TRBV29-1 to TRBJ2-3; 8 nucleotides agree with TRBD2. This CDR3 contains 16 residues. The junction had 11 bases not matched to a gene; V was cut back by 2 bases and J by 4 bases. Germline V CDR1 and CDR2: SQVTM, ANQGSEA. CDR3 nucleotides: TGCAGCGTTGAAATTGTACGGGGGGGCCGACCAGATACGCAGTATTTT. Translated, it gives CSVEIVRGGRPDTQYF.

J is TRBJ2-3 and V is TRBV5-1; 7 bases align to TRBD1. V lost 4 bases and J lost 0; bases outside the gene matches: 5. Germline CDR1 SGHRS, CDR2 YFSETQ. The CDR3 is 15 amino acids. CDR3 protein: CASSIRQGSTDTQYF. The CDR3 DNA is TGCGCCAGCAGCATAAGACAGGGTAGCACAGATACGCAGTATTTT. Together with reference TRBV5-1 and TRBJ2-3, the CDR3 gives the full variable domain: KAGVTQTPRYLIKTRGQQVTLSCSPISGHRSVSWYQQTPGQGLQFLFEYFSETQRNKGNFPGRFSGRQFSNSRSEMNVSTLELGDSALYLCASSIRQGSTDTQYFGPGTRLTVL.

The genes are TRBV5-1 and TRBJ2-5, with 7 positions matching TRBD1. This CDR3 is built from 14 residues. Germline loops: CDR1 SGHRS, CDR2 YFSETQ. V was clipped by 3 bases and J by 2 bases; unmatched bases: 4. The CDR3 loop reads CASSSGQPQETQYF. For the CDR3, the DNA is TGCGCCAGCAGCTCGGGACAGCCTCAAGAGACCCAGTACTTC.

V is TRBV18 and J is TRBJ1-5, with D possibly being TRBD1 (5 bases). The germline gives CDR1 KGHSH, CDR2 LQKENI. V gave up 1 base and J gave up 0 bases, with 10 bases separating them. The CDR3 sequence is 16 residues long. The CDR3 spells CASSPRGAYSNQPQHF. The CDR3 DNA follows: TGTGCCAGCTCACCACGGGGCGCCTATAGCAATCAGCCCCAGCATTTT.

This chain links TRBV6-6 with TRBJ2-1, with 10 nucleotides matching TRBD2. The junction had 4 bases not matched to a gene; V was cut back by 7 bases and J by 1 base. The CDR3 has 15 residues. Germline V gene sequence: CDR1 MNHNY, CDR2 SVGAGI (reference sequence). CDR3 amino acids: CASTGLAESYNEQFF. CDR3 nucleotide sequence: TGTGCCAGCACCGGACTAGCGGAATCCTACAATGAGCAGTTCTTC.

This chain links TRBV10-2 with TRBJ2-3, with no clear D. There are 16 residues in the CDR3. Trimming took off 2 bases at V and 0 bases at J, with 12 bases between the two ends. Germline assignment: CDR1 WSHSY and CDR2 SAAADI. CDR3: CASSEMASVSTDTQYF. CDR3 coding DNA: TGCGCCAGCAGTGAGATGGCCAGCGTTAGCACAGATACGCAGTATTTT.

The chain links TRBV7-9 to TRBJ2-3, with 9 bases identical to TRBD2. The CDR3 loop spans 16 amino acids. V lost 3 bases to trimming and J lost 0 bases; unmatched junction nucleotides: 4. Per the germline V gene, CDR1 is SEHNR and CDR2 is FQNEAQ (reference sequence). The CDR3 DNA follows: TGTGCCAGCAGCTTCTTAGCGGGGGCTAGCACAGATACGCAGTATTTT. This gives the protein CASSFLAGASTDTQYF.

This clone was observed a single time. The V gene is TRBV27, the J gene TRBJ1-2; 7 bases fit TRBD1. CDR1 and CDR2 from the germline V gene are MNHEY and SMNVEV (reference sequence). This CDR3 has 15 residues. After removal of 5 bases from V and 7 bases from J, the junction contained 13 bases not matched to a gene. The CDR3 loop reads CASSPSTGLGSGYTF. In DNA form, the CDR3 reads TGTGCCAGCAGTCCCTCGACAGGGTTAGGTTCTGGCTACACCTTC.

The V and J genes are TRBV15 and TRBJ2-2, with 9 nucleotides matching TRBD1. Germline V gives CDR1 LNHNV, CDR2 YYDKDF (reference sequence). J lost 7 bases, V lost 5 bases, and 14 bases had no gene match. CDR3 length: 17 residues. The CDR3 region has the DNA TGTGCCACCAGCCGTTCCCAGGGACAGGGAGGCAACGGGGAGCTGTTTTTT. Translation gives CATSRSQGQGGNGELFF.

This chain uses TRBV6-5 with TRBJ1-1; 9 bases fit TRBD1. Per the germline V gene, CDR1 is MNHEY and CDR2 is SVGAGI. The length of the CDR3 is 15 residues. V gave up 0 bases and J gave up 10 bases; unmatched junction bases: 9. The CDR3 region has the DNA TGTGCCAGCAGTTACTCGTTCGCGGGACAGGGCGCAGCTTTCTTT. Translated: CASSYSFAGQGAAFF.

The chain carries TRBV5-1 and TRBJ1-2; D is uncertain. Trimming removed 2 bases from V and 6 bases from J, with 14 bases in between. This CDR3 is 14 amino acids long. Per the germline V gene, CDR1 is SGHRS and CDR2 is YFSETQ. The CDR3 spells CASSFSDATHGYTF. DNA of the CDR3: TGCGCCAGCAGCTTCTCTGATGCGACTCATGGCTACACCTTC. The full variable domain, rest sourced from reference TRBV5-1 and TRBJ1-2, is KAGVTQTPRYLIKTRGQQVTLSCSPISGHRSVSWYQQTPGQGLQFLFEYFSETQRNKGNFPGRFSGRQFSNSRSEMNVSTLELGDSALYLCASSFSDATHGYTFGSGTRLTVV.

The chain combines TRBV6-2 or TRBV6-3 with TRBJ2-1; 10 bases align to TRBD2. The V and J ends lost 8 bases and 4 bases, in that order; junction bases with no gene match: 8. Germline loops: CDR1 MNHEY, CDR2 SVGEGT. The CDR3 loop spans 15 amino acids. The CDR3 DNA is TGTGCCAGCCGCCCGGGACTAGCGCTTTACAATGAGCAGTTCTTC. Amino acid sequence: CASRPGLALYNEQFF.

The V gene is TRBV4-3, the J gene TRBJ2-2; possibly TRBD2 for D (6 bases). Germline assignment: CDR1 LGHNA and CDR2 YSLEER. The CDR3 has 15 residues. V was shortened by 2 bases and J by 6 bases, with 13 bases between the two germline ends. The CDR3, as DNA: TGCGCCAGCAGCCAAAAAAGGGGACTTTCCGGGGAGCTGTTTTTT. It specifies CASSQKRGLSGELFF.

This clone was counted once. The chain couples TRBV7-9 to TRBJ2-1; 8 bases are shared with TRBD2. The V gene's germline CDR1 is SEHNR and CDR2 FQNEAQ (reference sequence). This CDR3 is built from 13 residues. V shed 7 bases, J shed 8 bases, and the junction held 7 bases outside the gene matches. The CDR3 nucleotides are TGTGCCAGCACCCGGGAGGGGCCCCATGAGCAGTTCTTC. It encodes CASTREGPHEQFF.

V gene TRBV5-4 combines with J gene TRBJ2-3, with no clear D. The CDR3 extends over 13 amino acids. Germline V lookup: CDR1 SGHNT, CDR2 YYREEE (reference sequence). V was pared by 2 bases and J by 1 base, with 5 bases between. CDR3 in DNA: TGTGCCAGCAGCTTCATTCGCACAGATACGCAGTATTTT. Its translation is CASSFIRTDTQYF.